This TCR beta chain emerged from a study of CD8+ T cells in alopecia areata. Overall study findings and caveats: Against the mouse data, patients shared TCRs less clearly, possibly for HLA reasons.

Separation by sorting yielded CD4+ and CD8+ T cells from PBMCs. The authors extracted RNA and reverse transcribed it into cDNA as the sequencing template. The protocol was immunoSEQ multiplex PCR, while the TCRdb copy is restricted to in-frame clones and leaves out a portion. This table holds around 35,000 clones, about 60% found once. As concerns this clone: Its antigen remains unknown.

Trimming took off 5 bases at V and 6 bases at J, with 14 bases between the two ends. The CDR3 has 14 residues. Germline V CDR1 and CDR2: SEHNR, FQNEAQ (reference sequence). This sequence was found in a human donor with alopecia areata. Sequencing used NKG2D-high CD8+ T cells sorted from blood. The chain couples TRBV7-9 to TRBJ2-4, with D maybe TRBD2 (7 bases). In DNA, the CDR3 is TGTGCCAGCAGCGAGCAGGGGAGGGGAAACATTCAGTACTTC. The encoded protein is CASSEQGRGNIQYF. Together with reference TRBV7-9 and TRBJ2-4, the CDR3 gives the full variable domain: DTGVSQNPRHKITKRGQNVTFRCDPISEHNRLYWYRQTLGQGPEFLTYFQNEAQLEKSRLLSDRFSAERPKGSFSTLEIQRTEQGDSAMYLCASSEQGRGNIQYFGAGTRLSVL.